One and the same sample provided the 21 T cell receptor beta chains below, sequenced in a study of blood T cell repertoires in COVID-19. Produced via immunoSEQ multiplex PCR; TCRdb's table is partial and in-frame only. The table records under 300,000 clones, around nine tenths of them present only once. Sequenced: peripheral blood. The source of these receptors is a woman between 35 and 50 years old who had recovered from COVID-19.

The V and J genes are TRBV5-4 and TRBJ2-7; no clear D gene. This CDR3 region has 12 residues. Per germline, CDR1 SGHNT and CDR2 YYREEE (reference sequence). V was trimmed by 3 bases and J by 0 bases, leaving 4 bases between them. CDR3 residues: CASSYYSYEQYF. In nucleotides, the CDR3 is TGTGCCAGCAGCTACTACTCCTACGAGCAGTACTTC.

This rearrangement joins TRBV2 to TRBJ2-2; D might be TRBD2 (7 bases). The CDR3 loop spans 15 amino acids. Trimming left V 7 bases short and J 7 bases short, with 19 bases between. From germline, CDR1 is SNHLY and CDR2 FYNNEI. CDR3 sequence reads: CASTRGAGASGELFF. CDR3 DNA sequence: TGTGCCAGCACCCGAGGGGCGGGGGCGAGCGGGGAGCTGTTTTTT.

V gene TRBV7-9 combines with J gene TRBJ1-2; 9 bases are a match to TRBD1. With 6 bases clipped from V and 6 bases from J, the junction kept 5 bases outside the gene matches. This CDR3 has 13 residues. Germline loops: CDR1 SEHNR, CDR2 FQNEAQ (reference sequence). The CDR3 sequence: CASSLTGGNGYTF. The DNA of the CDR3 is TGTGCCAGCAGTTTGACAGGGGGTAATGGCTACACCTTC. The entire variable domain, with the rest obtained from reference TRBV7-9 and TRBJ1-2, is as follows: DTGVSQNPRHKITKRGQNVTFRCDPISEHNRLYWYRQTLGQGPEFLTYFQNEAQLEKSRLLSDRFSAERPKGSFSTLEIQRTEQGDSAMYLCASSLTGGNGYTFGSGTRLTVV.

The chain carries TRBV15 and TRBJ1-4, with TRBD1 as a possible D gene (6 bases). V gave up 0 bases and J gave up 3 bases, with 8 bases separating them. Germline loops: CDR1 LNHNV, CDR2 YYDKDF (reference sequence). This CDR3 region has 15 residues. CDR3 sequence reads: CATSRDGGPNEKLFF. DNA of the CDR3: TGTGCCACCAGCAGAGACGGGGGGCCTAATGAAAAACTGTTTTTT.

The CDR3 spells CASSFRLAGRQNEQFF. The CDR3 nucleotides read TGTGCCAGCAGCTTCCGACTAGCGGGACGGCAAAATGAGCAGTTCTTC. This chain connects TRBV3-1 (or the pseudogene TRBV3-2) to TRBJ2-1; 11 bases agree with TRBD2. V lost 5 bases, J lost 7 bases, and 10 bases stayed unmatched. The CDR3 contains 16 residues. The germline gives CDR1 LGHDT, CDR2 YNNKEL (reference sequence).

The J gene is TRBJ1-5, the V gene TRBV18; D possibly corresponds to TRBD1 (6 bases). CDR1 is KGHSH and CDR2 is LQKENI in the germline V gene. Trimming removed 3 bases from V and 3 bases from J, with 18 bases in between. The CDR3 has 17 residues. CDR3 nucleotide sequence: TGTGCCAGCTCACCCTCTCCGGCGGGGGGCAACAATCAGCCCCAGCATTTT. This codes for CASSPSPAGGNNQPQHF. Filled out from reference TRBV18 and TRBJ1-5, the complete variable domain reads NAGVMQNPRHLVRRRGQEARLRCSPMKGHSHVYWYRQLPEEGLKFMVYLQKENIIDESGMPKERFSAEFPKEGPSILRIQQVVRGDSAAYFCASSPSPAGGNNQPQHFGDGTRLSIL.

The rearrangement uses TRBV28 and TRBJ1-2, with TRBD1 matching 8 bases. V shed 6 bases and J 1 base; nucleotides not matched to a gene: 13. This CDR3 is built from 17 residues. Germline loops: CDR1 MDHEN, CDR2 SYDVKM. The CDR3 region has the DNA TGTGCCAGCAGATTTGCCGGGACAGGAAGAGGTAACTATGGCTACACCTTC. Protein product: CASRFAGTGRGNYGYTF.

The rearrangement uses TRBV9 and TRBJ1-3; D unclear. V lost 0 bases and J 0 bases, leaving 10 bases between the germline ends. Germline assignment: CDR1 SGDLS and CDR2 YYNGEE. This CDR3 has 16 residues. The CDR3 DNA reads as TGTGCCAGCAGCGTAGAAGCGGGAGTCTCTGGAAACACCATATATTTT. This codes for CASSVEAGVSGNTIYF.

This clone was recorded only once. V and J are TRBV4-3 and TRBJ2-1; 9 positions match TRBD1. Germline loops: CDR1 LGHNA, CDR2 YSLEER. J gave up 8 bases and V 1 base, and 6 bases lay outside the gene matches. This CDR3 region has 15 residues. This chain's CDR3 is CASSQVGTGLHEQFF. The CDR3 bases are TGCGCCAGCAGCCAAGTCGGGACAGGGCTTCATGAGCAGTTCTTC.

This chain uses TRBV27 with TRBJ2-3, with 7 bases aligning to TRBD1. The ends lost 5 bases at V and 0 bases at J; junction bases unmatched: 11. Germline V gene data show CDR1 as MNHEY and CDR2 as SMNVEV (reference sequence). The CDR3 runs to 17 residues. The CDR3 region is CASSPSQGSTSTDTQYF. In DNA form, the CDR3 reads TGTGCCAGCAGTCCCTCACAGGGGTCGACTAGCACAGATACGCAGTATTTT.

The chain combines TRBV27 with TRBJ1-1; D possibly corresponds to TRBD1 (6 bases). The CDR3 loop spans 13 amino acids. V lost 5 bases, J lost 3 bases, and 10 bases lay in between. Germline lookup yields CDR1 MNHEY and CDR2 SMNVEV (reference sequence). The CDR3 coding sequence is TGTGCCAGCAGTCTACGACAGGACACTGAAGCTTTCTTT. It translates to CASSLRQDTEAFF.

This chain connects TRBV5-5 to TRBJ2-5; a possible D gene is TRBD2 (6 bases). This CDR3 is 16 amino acids long. Per the germline V gene, CDR1 is SGHKS and CDR2 is YYEKEE (reference sequence). The V gene lost 4 bases and the J gene lost 7 bases, with 23 bases spanning the gap. For the CDR3, the DNA is TGTGCCAGCAGCGTAACCTGGAGGGGAGGAGAAGGGACCCAGTACTTC. Translation: CASSVTWRGGEGTQYF.

A few counts support this clone. V is TRBV5-1 and J is TRBJ2-5; D is possibly TRBD1 (5 bases). Germline CDR1 is SGHRS and CDR2 is YFSETQ. The CDR3 is 15 residues long. Trimming left V 0 bases short and J 2 bases short, with 11 bases between. The CDR3 DNA sequence: TGCGCCAGCAGCTTGGTAGGGGAAAAACAAGAGACCCAGTACTTC. Encoded protein: CASSLVGEKQETQYF.

J is TRBJ2-6 and V is TRBV11-1, with D tentatively TRBD1 (6 bases). Germline values: CDR1 SGHAT, CDR2 FQDESV (reference sequence). Trimming took 1 base from V and 4 from J, leaving 11 bases between them. The CDR3 sequence is 16 residues long. The CDR3 DNA is TGTGCCAGCAGCTTAGAGGCAGGGGTCGGGGCCAACGTCCTGACTTTC. It codes for CASSLEAGVGANVLTF.

The chain employs TRBV28 and TRBJ2-7; D possibly corresponds to TRBD1 (6 bases). Germline V gene lookup returns CDR1 MDHEN and CDR2 SYDVKM. The CDR3 runs 13 residues. The V gene lost 5 bases and the J gene lost 1 base, with 9 bases spanning the gap. DNA of the CDR3: TGTGCCAGCAGTACCGGGACATCCTACGAGCAGTACTTC. This codes for CASSTGTSYEQYF.

The chain recombines TRBV28 with TRBJ1-5; TRBD1 is a possible D gene (5 bases). Trimming pared 6 bases from V and 2 bases from J, leaving 23 bases between. The CDR3 length is 18 residues. Germline V lookup: CDR1 MDHEN, CDR2 SYDVKM. The CDR3 nucleotides are TGTGCCAGCAGCTTACCCACTGGAAATAGGGGTGGCAATCAGCCCCAGCATTTT. Its translation: CASSLPTGNRGGNQPQHF.

The chain joins TRBV11-3 to TRBJ2-5, with D perhaps matching TRBD2 (7 bases). From germline, CDR1 is SGHNT and CDR2 YENEEA. The CDR3 has 14 residues. V was pared by 4 bases and J by 5 bases, with 14 bases between. CDR3 in DNA: TGTGCCAGCAGCTGGGGGGGCGGGGGCGAGACCCAGTACTTC. As protein: CASSWGGGGETQYF.

The chain uses TRBV30 and TRBJ1-6; weak D call: TRBD1 (6 bases). V was cut by 4 bases and J by 9 bases, with 10 bases left in between. Looked up from germline, CDR1 is GTSNPN and CDR2 is SVGIG (reference sequence). The CDR3 is 12 amino acids. The CDR3 loop is CAWTGAVSPLHF. The CDR3 DNA sequence: TGTGCCTGGACAGGGGCGGTTTCACCCCTCCACTTT.

V gene TRBV7-9 combines with J gene TRBJ1-3; possible D gene TRBD1, 6 bases. Trimming took 0 bases from V and 4 from J, leaving 10 bases between them. Germline-derived CDR1 and CDR2 are SEHNR and FQNEAQ (reference sequence). This CDR3 is built from 15 residues. Written as DNA, the CDR3 is TGTGCCAGCAGCTTAGCGGGGGCAGGGGGAAACACCATATATTTT. As protein: CASSLAGAGGNTIYF. The complete variable domain, with remaining parts taken from reference TRBV7-9 and TRBJ1-3, reads DTGVSQNPRHKITKRGQNVTFRCDPISEHNRLYWYRQTLGQGPEFLTYFQNEAQLEKSRLLSDRFSAERPKGSFSTLEIQRTEQGDSAMYLCASSLAGAGGNTIYFGEGSWLTVV.

This chain uses TRBV18 with TRBJ1-5, with D perhaps matching TRBD1 (5 bases). Per the germline V gene, CDR1 is KGHSH and CDR2 is LQKENI. This CDR3 spans 13 amino acids. V lost 6 bases and J 5 bases, leaving 11 bases between the germline ends. The CDR3 DNA sequence: TGTGCCAGCTCGCAGGGAGGTGATCAGCCCCAGCATTTT. Its translation: CASSQGGDQPQHF.

This chain uses TRBV5-1 with TRBJ2-5; 10 bases line up with TRBD2. Germline V gives CDR1 SGHRS, CDR2 YFSETQ. The CDR3 sequence is 17 residues long. The trim removed 5 bases at V and 5 bases at J, leaving 15 bases unmatched. CDR3 DNA: TGCGCCAGCAGGAGGTGGGCCAGCGGGGGGGCCCCGGAGACCCAGTACTTC. This translates into CASRRWASGGAPETQYF.